A selection of T cell receptor beta chains follows, all from one sample in a study of T cell responses to AZD1222 COVID-19 vaccine. Sequenced by immunoSEQ multiplex PCR; TCRdb stores in-frame clones only, minus some. The table lists around 63,000 clones, about 85% of them singletons. This sample comprised peripheral blood, obtained on day 0 of AZD1222 vaccination. The receptor set was obtained from an adult in good health. CDR3s include the opening cysteine and the closing phenylalanine or tryptophan. D genes are given only for firm matches. A row's size may be missing; if present it is once, few, many or a size class.

TRBJ1-1,TRBV7-2,-,-,CASSPGYLNTEAFF,TGTGCCAGCAGCCCGGGGTATTTGAACACTGAAGCTTTCTTT
TRBJ1-2,TRBV5-5,-,TRBD1,CASRSGTGRESYTF,TGTGCCAGCAGGTCCGGGACAGGAAGAGAAAGCTACACCTTC
TRBJ2-5,TRBV11-2,-,TRBD2,CASSLASGTRYYF,TGTGCCAGCAGCTTAGCCTCCGGGACTAGATACTACTTC
TRBJ1-2,TRBV14,-,-,CASSQSSIYPYGYTF,TGTGCCAGCAGCCAATCATCGATCTACCCTTATGGCTACACCTTC
TRBJ1-6,TRBV28,-,-,CASRLFTRGYNSPLHF,TGTGCCAGCAGACTATTCACCCGCGGCTATAATTCACCCCTCCACTTT
TRBJ2-5,TRBV18,-,TRBD1,CASARGQTQETQYF,TGTGCCAGCGCCAGGGGACAGACCCAAGAGACCCAGTACTTC
TRBJ1-4,TRBV2,-,-,CASSETGRGNEKLFF,TGTGCCAGCAGTGAAACGGGCAGGGGTAATGAAAAACTGTTTTTT
TRBJ1-5,TRBV7-8,-,-,CASSLGGDFSNQPQHF,TGTGCCAGCAGCCTGGGCGGAGATTTTAGCAATCAGCCCCAGCATTTT
TRBJ2-5,TRBV15,-,-,CATSRGSGGEFGETQYF,TGTGCCACCAGCAGGGGGTCGGGGGGCGAGTTTGGAGAGACCCAGTACTTC
TRBJ2-1,TRBV18,-,TRBD1,CASSLIGTGSHNEQFF,TGTGCCAGCTCACTAATCGGGACAGGGAGCCACAATGAGCAGTTCTTC
TRBJ1-2,TRBV7-9,few,-,CASRASGVNYGYTF,TGTGCCAGCAGGGCGAGTGGGGTTAACTATGGCTACACCTTC
TRBJ1-2,TRBV29-1,-,-,CSVVQSYGYTF,TGCAGCGTTGTTCAGAGCTATGGCTACACCTTC
TRBJ1-5,TRBV11-2,-,-,CASSLWSNQPQHF,TGTGCCAGCAGCCTTTGGAGCAATCAGCCCCAGCATTTT
TRBJ2-2,TRBV5-1,-,TRBD1,CASTRDSTNTGELFF,TGCGCCAGCACAAGGGACAGTACGAACACCGGGGAGCTGTTTTTT
TRBJ1-5,TRBV7-8,-,-,CASSLVAGQGNQPQHF,TGTGCCAGCAGCTTAGTGGCGGGGCAGGGCAATCAGCCCCAGCATTTT
TRBJ1-1,TRBV23-1,-,-,CASSQLDRNTEAFF,TGCGCCAGCAGTCAACTCGACAGAAACACTGAAGCTTTCTTT
TRBJ1-2,TRBV29-1,-,-,CSVEVTPRGRANYGYTF,TGCAGCGTTGAGGTCACCCCCAGGGGCAGGGCGAACTATGGCTACACCTTC
TRBJ2-3,TRBV5-6,-,TRBD2,CASSSEASGGNTDTQYF,TGTGCCAGCAGCTCGGAAGCTAGCGGGGGAAACACAGATACGCAGTATTTT
TRBJ1-5,TRBV2,-,TRBD1,CASSRTGPDRPQHF,TGTGCCAGCAGTCGGACAGGGCCTGATAGGCCCCAGCATTTT
TRBJ2-5,TRBV10-3,once,TRBD2,CAISVGAGGPETQYF,TGTGCCATCAGTGTAGGAGCGGGGGGCCCGGAGACCCAGTACTTC
TRBJ1-1,TRBV7-2,-,-,CASSLRVPVAGDTEAFF,TGTGCCAGCAGCTTAAGGGTGCCTGTAGCGGGGGACACTGAAGCTTTCTTT
TRBJ1-1,TRBV2,-,TRBD1,CASRGQQGFGLMNTEAFF,TGTGCCAGCAGGGGACAACAGGGGTTTGGGTTGATGAACACTGAAGCTTTCTTT
TRBJ2-2,TRBV6-6,many,TRBD2,CASRVSPLAAPGELFF,TGTGCCAGCAGAGTTTCCCCGCTAGCGGCCCCCGGGGAGCTGTTTTTT
TRBJ1-4,TRBV9,-,TRBD1,CASSGTGTGGEKLFF,TGTGCCAGCAGCGGGACCGGGACAGGGGGCGAAAAACTGTTTTTT
TRBJ1-5,TRBV6-5,-,TRBD1,CATLKTGGYQPQHF,TGTGCCACCCTAAAGACAGGGGGTTATCAGCCCCAGCATTTT
TRBJ2-1,TRBV11-2,once,TRBD2,CASSLRLAGIYNEQFF,TGTGCCAGCAGCTTAAGACTAGCGGGGATCTACAATGAGCAGTTCTTC
TRBJ1-1,TRBV12-3/TRBV12-4,-,-,CASSLKGREAFF,TGTGCCAGCAGTTTAAAGGGCAGAGAAGCTTTCTTT
TRBJ2-7,TRBV6-4,-,-,CASRKLEEIYEQYF,TGTGCCAGCAGAAAACTGGAAGAAATCTACGAGCAGTACTTC
TRBJ1-6,TRBV28,few,-,CASRPPTGSGSPLHF,TGTGCCAGCAGACCACCGACAGGTTCGGGTTCACCCCTCCACTTT
TRBJ2-3,TRBV20-1,-,-,CSASAAAWADTQYF,TGCAGTGCTAGTGCGGCGGCTTGGGCAGATACGCAGTATTTT
TRBJ1-4,TRBV2,-,-,CASNRDGEKLFF,TGTGCCAGCAACAGGGACGGGGAAAAACTGTTTTTT
TRBJ1-5,TRBV6-5,-,-,CASSHDSLGNQPQHF,TGTGCCAGCAGCCACGACAGTCTAGGCAATCAGCCCCAGCATTTT
TRBJ1-1,TRBV2,-,-,CASSLTRGGEAFF,TGTGCCAGCAGCCTCACAAGGGGAGGTGAAGCTTTCTTT
TRBJ2-2,TRBV5-1,-,-,CASSHGRGPSTGELFF,TGCGCCAGCAGCCATGGAAGGGGACCCTCCACCGGGGAGCTGTTTTTT
TRBJ1-3,TRBV3-1/TRBV3-2,-,-,CASSPGDSGNTIYF,TGTGCCAGCAGCCCTGGGGACTCTGGAAACACCATATATTTT
TRBJ1-5,TRBV27,few,TRBD1,CASSGGDRVGNQPQHF,TGTGCCAGCAGTGGGGGGGACAGGGTTGGCAATCAGCCCCAGCATTTT
TRBJ1-6,TRBV19,-,TRBD1,CASSTRQGSSYNSPLHF,TGTGCCAGTAGTACCCGACAGGGAAGCTCCTATAATTCACCCCTCCACTTT
TRBJ2-3,TRBV6-5,-,-,CASSVEPGRTDTQYF,TGTGCCAGCAGCGTAGAACCCGGACGCACAGATACGCAGTATTTT
TRBJ1-6,TRBV10-3,-,-,CAIRENNNSPLHF,TGTGCCATCCGGGAGAATAATAATTCACCCCTCCACTTT
TRBJ1-5,TRBV7-9,-,TRBD1,CASSHLADREPQHF,TGTGCCAGCAGCCATTTAGCCGACAGGGAGCCCCAGCATTTT
TRBJ2-1,TRBV7-6,-,-,CASSHRDPSSYNEQFF,TGTGCCAGCAGCCACAGGGACCCTAGCTCCTACAATGAGCAGTTCTTC